There are many counts of the clone carrying this TCR beta chain. The antigen remains undetermined. This record belongs to a study of T cell repertoires in cytomegalovirus infection. Across the study: Through public TCR beta signatures, both CMV infection and matching HLA type were indicated.

The study's findings and limits: It was HLA-C-restricted CMV-specific TCR beta clonotypes that dominated the response ex vivo. Frequencies of public TCR beta families were cumulated, and this identified carriers of CMV plus the relevant HLA.

TCRdb reprocessed the reads via MiXCR and lists one record per CDR3 protein. The table includes under 200,000 distinct CDR3 sequences, less than 9.5% detected once. The germline gives CDR1 SEHNR, CDR2 FQNEAQ (reference sequence). The CDR3 covers 14 residues. V was clipped by 7 bases and J by 7 bases, with 16 bases between them. This chain uses TRBV7-9 with TRBJ1-4; D ambiguous. Specimen: PBMCs. The sequence came from a human donor in good health (CMV status not recorded). Some clones in this sample may be carry-over from other donors' samples. The CDR3 coding sequence is TGTGCCAGCAACCTACCCGGGCGCAGTGAAAAACTGTTTTTT. Translation: CASNLPGRSEKLFF.